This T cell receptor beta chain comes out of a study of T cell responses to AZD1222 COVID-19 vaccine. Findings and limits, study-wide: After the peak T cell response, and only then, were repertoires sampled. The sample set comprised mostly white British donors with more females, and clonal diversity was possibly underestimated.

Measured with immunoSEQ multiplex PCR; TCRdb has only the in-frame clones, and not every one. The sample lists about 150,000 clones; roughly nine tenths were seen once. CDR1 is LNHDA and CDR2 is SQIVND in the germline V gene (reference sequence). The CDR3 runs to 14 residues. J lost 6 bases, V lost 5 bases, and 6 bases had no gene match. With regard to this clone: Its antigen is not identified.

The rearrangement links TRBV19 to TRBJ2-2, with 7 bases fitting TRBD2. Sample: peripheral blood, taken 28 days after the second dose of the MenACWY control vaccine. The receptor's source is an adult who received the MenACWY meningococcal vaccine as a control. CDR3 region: CASSQISGPGELFF. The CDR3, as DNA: TGTGCCAGTAGTCAGATTAGCGGGCCCGGGGAGCTGTTTTTT. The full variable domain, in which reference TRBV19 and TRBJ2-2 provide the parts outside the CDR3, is DGGITQSPKYLFRKEGQNVTLSCEQNLNHDAMYWYRQDPGQGLRLIYYSQIVNDFQKGDIAEGYSVSREKKESFPLTVTSAQKNPTAFYLCASSQISGPGELFFGEGSRLTVL.